Each of the 10 T cell receptor beta chains below was sequenced from the same sample in a study of T cells in localized non-small cell lung cancer (dated by TCRdb to the early 2020s). Library construction relied on the immunoSEQ multiplex PCR assay. Not all clones reach the TCRdb copy of this immuneACCESS table, which keeps in-frame sequences only. Checked studies attribute under half of the gap to unresolved V genes and leave the rest unexplained. The sample table records some 64,000 clones; roughly 90% of these occur just once. The leading ten clones occupy about 2.1% of the sample. The sample in question was peripheral blood, obtained before any cancer treatment. All receptors come from a woman aged 40-75 years with stage I lung adenocarcinoma.

The rearrangement joins TRBV7-8 to TRBJ2-2; D is undetermined. The length of the CDR3 is 16 residues. Trimming stripped 1 base from V and 6 bases from J, with 15 bases between. CDR1 and CDR2 from the germline V gene are SGHVS and FQNEAQ. The CDR3 DNA sequence: TGTGCCAGCAGCTTAGTTCCCGGGTCGGTGGCCGGGGAGCTGTTTTTT. Translating it yields CASSLVPGSVAGELFF. The entire variable domain, with the rest obtained from reference TRBV7-8 and TRBJ2-2, is as follows: GAGVSQSPRYKVAKRGQDVALRCDPISGHVSLFWYQQALGQGPEFLTYFQNEAQLDKSGLPSDRFFAERPEGSVSTLKIQRTQQEDSAVYLCASSLVPGSVAGELFFGEGSRLTVL.

This chain uses TRBV27 with TRBJ1-2; TRBD1 is a possible D gene (5 bases). The CDR3 runs to 14 residues. The germline V gene has CDR1 MNHEY and CDR2 SMNVEV (reference sequence). The V end lost 8 bases, the J end lost 7 bases, and 20 bases lay between the germline ends. In DNA form, the CDR3 reads TGTGCCAGCGGGGACTGGGGTTCCCTTCTTGGCTACACCTTC. Its translation is CASGDWGSLLGYTF.

A single count supports this clone. V gene TRBV30 combines with J gene TRBJ2-2; D possibly matches TRBD1 or TRBD2 (5 bases each). Germline assignment: CDR1 GTSNPN and CDR2 SVGIG (reference sequence). V lost 2 bases and J lost 7, with 14 bases in between. The CDR3 is made up of 14 amino acids. The CDR3 sequence is CAWSRGRRGGELFF. The DNA for the CDR3 is TGTGCCTGGAGTCGAGGGCGAAGGGGCGGGGAGCTGTTTTTT.

A single count supports this clone. V is TRBV30 and J is TRBJ1-1; D call uncertain. The CDR3 is 12 amino acids. Germline V gene lookup returns CDR1 GTSNPN and CDR2 SVGIG (reference sequence). Trimming pared 7 bases from V and 2 bases from J, leaving 11 bases between. Written as DNA, the CDR3 is TGTGCCTCGGACCGGGCCAACACTGAAGCTTTCTTT. Its translation is CASDRANTEAFF.

This chain uses TRBV11-2 with TRBJ2-7; the D gene is possibly TRBD2 (6 bases). The V gene's germline CDR1 is SGHAT and CDR2 FQNNGV. The V and J ends lost 4 bases and 3 bases respectively, with 10 bases between them. CDR3 length: 13 amino acids. CDR3 residues: CASSSGVIYEQYF. The CDR3 coding sequence is TGTGCCAGCAGCTCGGGAGTGATCTACGAGCAGTACTTC. Variable domain in full (rest from reference TRBV11-2 and TRBJ2-7): EAGVAQSPRYKIIEKRQSVAFWCNPISGHATLYWYQQILGQGPKLLIQFQNNGVVDDSQLPKDRFSAERLKGVDSTLKIQPAKLEDSAVYLCASSSGVIYEQYFGPGTRLTVT.

J is TRBJ2-1 and V is TRBV5-6; 9 positions match TRBD2. V trimming: 1 base; J trimming: 6 bases; junction bases outside the gene matches: 5. This CDR3 contains 15 residues. Germline values: CDR1 SGHDT, CDR2 YYEEEE. CDR3 residues: CASSLLSGGTNEQFF. For the CDR3, the DNA is TGTGCCAGCAGCTTGCTTAGCGGGGGCACCAATGAGCAGTTCTTC.

V gene TRBV10-3 combines with J gene TRBJ1-5; weak D call: TRBD1 (6 bases). Germline V gene data show CDR1 as ENHRY and CDR2 as SYGVKD. Trimming shortened V by 10 bases and J by 7 bases, and 20 bases separated the two germline ends. This CDR3 spans 14 amino acids. This chain's CDR3 is CATQSGGGGQPQHF. The CDR3, as DNA: TGTGCCACCCAGTCCGGGGGGGGCGGGCAGCCCCAGCATTTT.

The table lists this clone with a count of one. The DNA of the CDR3 is TGTGCCACCAGCAGAGATTGGTCCGGGGTCGATGAGCAGTTCTTC. Its protein is CATSRDWSGVDEQFF. The chain links TRBV15 to TRBJ2-1; possibly TRBD2 for D (5 bases). CDR1 is LNHNV, CDR2 YYDKDF, per germline (reference sequence). Trimming left V 0 bases short and J 8 bases short, with 14 bases between. The CDR3 runs 15 residues.

The chain carries TRBV29-1 and TRBJ1-1, with D possibly TRBD1 on 5 matching bases. V lost 2 bases, J lost 5 bases, and 15 bases lay in between. The CDR3 sequence is 14 residues long. The germline V gene has CDR1 SQVTM and CDR2 ANQGSEA. DNA of the CDR3: TGCAGCGTTGAAATCAGGGCCACCGGGACTGAAGCTTTCTTT. As protein: CSVEIRATGTEAFF.

V gene TRBV29-1 combines with J gene TRBJ2-5; the D gene is possibly TRBD1 (6 bases). Germline V gene lookup returns CDR1 SQVTM and CDR2 ANQGSEA. V was trimmed by 3 bases and J by 1 base, leaving 9 bases between them. This CDR3 comprises 13 residues. Here the CDR3 DNA reads TGCAGCGTTGACAAGGGGGTCCAAGAGACCCAGTACTTC. Translation: CSVDKGVQETQYF.